Shown below are 23 T cell receptor beta chains from a single sample sequenced in a study of T cell changes during pregnancy in multiple sclerosis. Data came from immunoSEQ multiplex PCR; TCRdb stores just in-frame clones and leaves some out. The sample has 20,000 to 25,000 clones; 70% to 90% are singletons. Sample: CD8+ T cells from peripheral blood mononuclear cells, taken in the first trimester of pregnancy. These receptors all stem from a female donor in good health, enrolled as a control in a pregnancy study.

V is TRBV6-1 and J is TRBJ2-7, with D unclear. Germline values: CDR1 MNHNS, CDR2 SASEGT. This CDR3 comprises 13 residues. V lost 6 bases and J 0 bases, leaving 9 bases between the germline ends. CDR3 sequence: CASSDLVSYEQYF. CDR3 coding DNA: TGTGCCAGCAGCGACCTAGTCTCCTACGAGCAGTACTTC.

The CDR3 sequence: CASSVNLAGGDTGELFF. The DNA of the CDR3 is TGTGCCAGCAGCGTAAATCTAGCGGGAGGAGATACCGGGGAGCTGTTTTTT. The rearrangement links TRBV9 to TRBJ2-2, with 11 bases lining up with TRBD2. With 1 base clipped from V and 5 bases from J, the junction kept 7 bases outside the gene matches. CDR3 length equals 17 residues. Germline V gene data show CDR1 as SGDLS and CDR2 as YYNGEE.

This clone occurred once. CDR3 DNA: TGCGCCAGCAGCCAGGGAACAGGCTCTACTGGGAACACTGAAGCTTTCTTT. It encodes CASSQGTGSTGNTEAFF. The V gene is TRBV4-1, the J gene TRBJ1-1, with a weak D call TRBD1 (5 bases). V lost 3 bases, J lost 1 base, and 18 bases lay in between. From germline, CDR1 is MGHRA and CDR2 YSYEKL. The CDR3 loop spans 17 amino acids.

The rearrangement joins TRBV6-4 to TRBJ2-2, with D maybe TRBD1 (5 bases). Germline V gene sequence: CDR1 MRHNA, CDR2 SNTAGT. The V gene lost 4 bases and the J gene lost 3 bases, with 12 bases spanning the gap. CDR3 length equals 15 residues. CDR3 sequence reads: CASSVGRDDTGELFF. DNA for the CDR3: TGTGCCAGCAGTGTTGGCAGGGATGACACCGGGGAGCTGTTTTTT.

The chain combines TRBV9 with TRBJ2-1; no clear D gene. The V end was cut by 7 bases, the J end by 3 bases, with 20 bases between. The V gene's germline CDR1 is SGDLS and CDR2 YYNGEE. The CDR3 covers 16 residues. The CDR3 region is CASAKGSLVNYNEQFF. The CDR3 DNA reads TGTGCCAGCGCTAAAGGCTCCCTAGTAAACTACAATGAGCAGTTCTTC.

DNA of the CDR3: TGTGCCAGCAGCCCCCAGGGGCTAGAGATCTACAATGAGCAGTTCTTC. The encoded protein is CASSPQGLEIYNEQFF. J is TRBJ2-1 and V is TRBV7-3, with D perhaps matching TRBD1 (6 bases). The CDR3 sequence is 16 residues long. Trimming removed 5 bases at V and 3 bases at J, with 17 bases between. Germline V lookup: CDR1 SGHTA, CDR2 FQGTGA.

This clone occurred once. This chain uses TRBV19 with TRBJ1-1; no clear D. Trimming stripped 6 bases from V and 5 bases from J, with 10 bases between. CDR3 length: 12 amino acids. Germline CDR1 is LNHDA and CDR2 is SQIVND (reference sequence). The CDR3 protein is CASRERGTEAFF. In DNA, the CDR3 is TGTGCCAGTAGGGAGCGAGGGACTGAAGCTTTCTTT.

The chain carries TRBV7-9 and TRBJ2-5; D gene uncertain. This CDR3 has 12 residues. The ends were cut back, 4 bases at V and 4 bases at J, with 7 bases in the middle. Germline V gives CDR1 SEHNR, CDR2 FQNEAQ (reference sequence). The CDR3 nucleotides read TGTGCCAGCAGCTCTATCCGAGAGACCCAGTACTTC. Translation gives CASSSIRETQYF.

V is TRBV7-2 and J is TRBJ1-2; possibly TRBD1 for D (5 bases). Trimming took off 11 bases at V and 0 bases at J, with 13 bases between the two ends. Germline V gene sequence: CDR1 SGHTA, CDR2 FQGNSA. The CDR3 loop spans 13 amino acids. The CDR3 coding sequence is TGTGCCGGGGGAGGGGAAGCTAACTATGGCTACACCTTC. Translating gives CAGGGEANYGYTF.

This chain uses TRBV19 with TRBJ1-5, with 9 bases aligning to TRBD1. The CDR3 covers 15 residues. Unmatched junction bases numbered 3, after V lost 4 bases and J lost 2 bases. Germline loops: CDR1 LNHDA, CDR2 SQIVND (reference sequence). The CDR3 reads CASSTGQGGNQPQHF. DNA for the CDR3: TGTGCCAGTAGTACGGGACAGGGTGGCAATCAGCCCCAGCATTTT.

The CDR3 DNA sequence: TGTGCCAGCAGTCAAGATGGCGGGGGGACGGGTGAGCAGTTCTTC. Its protein is CASSQDGGGTGEQFF. V gene TRBV6-4 combines with J gene TRBJ2-1; 8 bases align to TRBD2. The CDR3 extends over 15 amino acids. The ends lost 5 bases at V and 9 bases at J; junction bases unmatched: 12. Germline CDR1 MRHNA, CDR2 SNTAGT.

The V and J genes are TRBV9 and TRBJ2-1, with 7 nucleotides matching TRBD1. Germline assignment: CDR1 SGDLS and CDR2 YYNGEE. Germline trimming cut 3 bases from V and 0 bases from J; bases unmatched to any gene: 6. CDR3 length: 16 residues. The DNA for the CDR3 is TGTGCCAGCAGCGCTTACAGGGACAGCTCCTACAATGAGCAGTTCTTC. Residues: CASSAYRDSSYNEQFF.

This clone was counted once. The V call is TRBV5-4, the J call TRBJ1-1, with a weak D call TRBD1 (6 bases). This CDR3 has 13 residues. Germline V gene sequence: CDR1 SGHNT, CDR2 YYREEE (reference sequence). Trimming took 4 bases from V and 1 from J, leaving 8 bases between them. The CDR3 protein is CASSNRENTEAFF. The CDR3 DNA is TGTGCCAGCAGCAACAGGGAGAACACTGAAGCTTTCTTT.

The V call is TRBV13, the J call TRBJ2-4; the match to TRBD2 covers 10 bases. V shed 0 bases, J shed 0 bases, and the junction held 5 bases outside the gene matches. The CDR3 runs to 18 residues. CDR1 is PRHDT, CDR2 FYEKMQ, per germline (reference sequence). CDR3 protein: CASSLGASGSGAKNIQYF. The CDR3 DNA follows: TGTGCCAGCAGCTTAGGAGCTAGCGGGAGTGGAGCCAAAAACATTCAGTACTTC. The whole variable domain, filled in from reference TRBV13 and TRBJ2-4, reads AAGVIQSPRHLIKEKRETATLKCYPIPRHDTVYWYQQGPGQDPQFLISFYEKMQSDKGSIPDRFSAQQFSDYHSELNMSSLELGDSALYFCASSLGASGSGAKNIQYFGAGTRLSVL.

The chain uses TRBV6-1 and TRBJ2-7; TRBD2 agrees at 9 bases. The V and J ends lost 0 bases and 5 bases, in that order; junction bases with no gene match: 5. CDR1 and CDR2 from the germline V gene are MNHNS and SASEGT. CDR3 length equals 15 residues. The CDR3 nucleotides read TGTGCCAGCAGTGAAGCCTCTAGCGGGAAGCACGAGCAGTACTTC. Its translation: CASSEASSGKHEQYF.

The CDR3 DNA follows: TGTGCCAGTAGTATAGTTCCAGGACAGCTGACTTTAGTGAACACTGAAGCTTTCTTT. This codes for CASSIVPGQLTLVNTEAFF. The rearrangement links TRBV19 to TRBJ1-1, with D possibly matching TRBD1 (6 bases). The germline CDR1 and CDR2 sequences are LNHDA and SQIVND (reference sequence). Trimming removed 1 base at V and 0 bases at J, with 21 bases between. The CDR3 loop spans 19 amino acids.

The chain links TRBV4-1 to TRBJ2-7; TRBD2 agrees at 13 bases. CDR3 length equals 19 residues. V gave up 1 base and J gave up 4 bases; unmatched junction bases: 13. Per germline, CDR1 MGHRA and CDR2 YSYEKL. The CDR3 spells CASSQGSGLAGDARYEQYF. In DNA form, the CDR3 reads TGCGCCAGCAGCCAAGGCTCAGGACTAGCGGGAGATGCGCGGTACGAGCAGTACTTC.

The V call is TRBV6-4, the J call TRBJ2-6, with D perhaps matching TRBD2 (7 bases). The ends were cut back, 2 bases at V and 3 bases at J, with 11 bases in the middle. Per germline, CDR1 MRHNA and CDR2 SNTAGT. The CDR3 extends over 16 amino acids. In DNA, the CDR3 is TGTGCCAGCAGTGACGCGGGGGCCAGTGGGGCCAACGTCCTGACTTTC. Protein: CASSDAGASGANVLTF.

This chain links TRBV28 with TRBJ1-4; TRBD1 matches at 9 bases. V lost 0 bases, J lost 8 bases, and 10 bases stayed unmatched. The CDR3 runs to 17 residues. Germline CDR1 is MDHEN and CDR2 is SYDVKM. For the CDR3, the DNA is TGTGCCAGCAGTTTATGGGAACAGGGGGCGGGAGAAGAAAAACTGTTTTTT. Its translation is CASSLWEQGAGEEKLFF.

This chain connects TRBV5-6 to TRBJ2-7; D may be TRBD1 (5 bases). CDR1 and CDR2 (germline): SGHDT, YYEEEE. Trimming removed 4 bases at V and 3 bases at J, with 11 bases between. This CDR3 has 13 amino acids. The CDR3 DNA sequence: TGTGCCAGCAGCCCCAGACAGCACTACGAGCAGTACTTC. Translating gives CASSPRQHYEQYF.

The rearrangement joins TRBV7-9 to TRBJ2-7; 8 bases map to TRBD2. Germline loops: CDR1 SEHNR, CDR2 FQNEAQ (reference sequence). The length of the CDR3 is 15 residues. Trimming removed 4 bases from V and 2 bases from J; junction bases left unmatched: 7. The CDR3 sequence: CASSSAQGLAYEQYF. The CDR3 DNA reads TGTGCCAGCAGCTCAGCTCAGGGACTAGCCTACGAGCAGTACTTC.

This chain links TRBV5-8 with TRBJ1-5; D is uncertain. Germline assignment: CDR1 SGHTS and CDR2 YDEGEE. Between the trimmed V and J ends, which lost 0 bases and 0 bases, there was a span of 13 bases. CDR3 length: 17 amino acids. The CDR3 spells CASSLGESTYSNQPQHF. For the CDR3, the DNA is TGTGCCAGCAGCTTGGGGGAGTCGACTTATAGCAATCAGCCCCAGCATTTT.

The chain is built from TRBV11-2 and TRBJ2-7; D gene uncertain. CDR3 length: 14 amino acids. The germline V and J ends were trimmed by 5 bases and 3 bases, with 14 bases remaining between them. The germline gives CDR1 SGHAT, CDR2 FQNNGV. The CDR3 DNA sequence: TGTGCCAGCAGCCACGACTCATCTGGCTACGAGCAGTACTTC. It specifies CASSHDSSGYEQYF.